One sample yielded the 13 T cell receptor beta chains listed below, sequenced in a study of blood T cell repertoires in COVID-19. The repertoire was sequenced with immunoSEQ multiplex PCR; TCRdb's copy has only in-frame clones and lacks some. Altogether 160,000 or so clones are present, under 90% being singletons, with the ten largest covering 15% to 20%. The sequencing sample was made of PBMCs or T cells enriched from blood (not recorded which). The receptors were gathered from a man in his 60s who had recovered from COVID-19.

This chain links TRBV5-6 with TRBJ1-2, with 8 bases that match TRBD1. V lost 0 bases to trimming and J lost 4 bases; unmatched junction nucleotides: 11. Germline V lookup: CDR1 SGHDT, CDR2 YYEEEE. The CDR3 runs 17 residues. CDR3 nucleotides: TGTGCCAGCAGCTTGGCGGGGGCAGGGGGCCCTGTCTATGGCTACACCTTC. Its translation is CASSLAGAGGPVYGYTF.

This chain joins TRBV19 and TRBJ1-2; D ambiguous. CDR1 is LNHDA, CDR2 SQIVND, per germline (reference sequence). There are 13 residues in the CDR3. V lost 3 bases to trimming and J lost 6 bases, with 11 bases between them. The CDR3 DNA is TGTGCCAGTAGTATGGCCCCAGAACATGGCTACACCTTC. Protein sequence: CASSMAPEHGYTF.

The chain uses TRBV4-1 and TRBJ2-7, with no clear D. This CDR3 is built from 16 residues. In germline, CDR1 is MGHRA, CDR2 YSYEKL. With 4 bases removed from V and 2 bases from J, the gap between germline ends came to 18 bases. The CDR3 sequence is CASSPTITGGAYEQYF. The CDR3 bases are TGCGCCAGCAGCCCCACTATTACCGGTGGTGCCTACGAGCAGTACTTC.

This chain connects TRBV2 to TRBJ2-7, with 8 bases matching TRBD1. The CDR3 has 19 residues. With 6 bases clipped from V and 2 bases from J, the junction kept 21 bases outside the gene matches. CDR1 and CDR2 from the germline V gene are SNHLY and FYNNEI. The CDR3 DNA reads as TGTGCCAGCAGAGGAGGGGGAAGACAGGGGTCACGATCTACCTACGAGCAGTACTTC. This gives the protein CASRGGGRQGSRSTYEQYF.

The chain couples TRBV2 to TRBJ1-2; D is possibly TRBD1 (6 bases). Per the germline V gene, CDR1 is SNHLY and CDR2 is FYNNEI. V was pared by 5 bases and J by 2 bases, with 12 bases between. The CDR3 extends over 14 amino acids. The CDR3 sequence is CASSWGRGNYGYTF. The CDR3, as DNA: TGTGCCAGCAGTTGGGGGAGGGGGAACTATGGCTACACCTTC.

This rearrangement joins TRBV11-3 to TRBJ2-1; D ambiguous. V was trimmed by 6 bases and J by 0 bases, leaving 12 bases between them. Germline V lookup: CDR1 SGHNT, CDR2 YENEEA. The CDR3 has 15 amino acids. CDR3 nucleotides: TGTGCCAGCAGGAGATCAAATAGCTCCTACAATGAGCAGTTCTTC. This encodes CASRRSNSSYNEQFF.

This chain joins TRBV21-1 and TRBJ2-7; TRBD2 is the table's D call and was not checked against the DNA. TRBV21-1 is noted as a pseudogene. This CDR3 is 17 amino acids long. The CDR3 DNA sequence: TGTGCCAGCAGCCCCCCTCGTCGGGAAACCCCAGCCTACGAGCAGTACTTC. Its protein product is CASSPPRRETPAYEQYF.

This chain's CDR3 is CASSYGTGGGYTF. CDR3 nucleotides: TGTGCCAGCAGTTACGGGACAGGGGGTGGCTACACCTTC. This chain connects TRBV28 to TRBJ1-2; 11 nucleotides agree with TRBD1. The CDR3 is made up of 13 amino acids. With 4 bases clipped from V and 7 bases from J, the junction kept 2 bases outside the gene matches. The germline V gene has CDR1 MDHEN and CDR2 SYDVKM.

The chain employs TRBV11-2 and TRBJ2-1; possible D gene TRBD2, 5 bases. V was trimmed by 1 base and J by 6 bases, leaving 10 bases between them. Germline assignment: CDR1 SGHAT and CDR2 FQNNGV. This CDR3 is 14 amino acids long. The DNA of the CDR3 is TGTGCCAGCAGCTTAGTCAGCGGCGGCAATGAGCAGTTCTTC. The encoded protein is CASSLVSGGNEQFF.

The chain employs TRBV12-3 or TRBV12-4 and TRBJ2-1; D remains unclear. The CDR3 loop spans 13 amino acids. Between the trimmed V and J ends, which lost 5 bases and 8 bases, there was a span of 13 bases. CDR3 in amino acids: CASSRNAFDEQFF. The CDR3 region has the DNA TGTGCCAGCAGTCGCAATGCGTTTGATGAGCAGTTCTTC.

This clone was detected once. The chain has TRBV18 and TRBJ2-4; TRBD2 matches at 12 bases. Germline trimming cut 5 bases from V and 1 base from J; bases unmatched to any gene: 6. The CDR3 length is 17 residues. CDR1 is KGHSH and CDR2 is LQKENI in the germline V gene. DNA of the CDR3: TGTGCCAGCTCAACACTAGCGGGAGGATTGGCCAAAAACATTCAGTACTTC. It is translated as CASSTLAGGLAKNIQYF. The full variable domain, rest sourced from reference TRBV18 and TRBJ2-4, is NAGVMQNPRHLVRRRGQEARLRCSPMKGHSHVYWYRQLPEEGLKFMVYLQKENIIDESGMPKERFSAEFPKEGPSILRIQQVVRGDSAAYFCASSTLAGGLAKNIQYFGAGTRLSVL.

The chain carries TRBV6-5 and TRBJ1-1; possibly TRBD1 for D (5 bases). Germline V gives CDR1 MNHEY, CDR2 SVGAGI. The V end lost 4 bases, the J end lost 3 bases, and 12 bases lay between the germline ends. This CDR3 comprises 14 residues. The CDR3 spells CASSSLQGDTEAFF. For the CDR3, the DNA is TGTGCCAGCAGTTCCTTACAAGGGGACACTGAAGCTTTCTTT.

This clone has just one count. This chain links TRBV5-1 with TRBJ2-7; 7 bases fit TRBD1. V gave up 5 bases and J gave up 0 bases; unmatched junction bases: 8. The CDR3 totals 15 residues. Germline V gives CDR1 SGHRS, CDR2 YFSETQ. The CDR3 DNA sequence: TGCGCCAGCAGGAGGACAGGCGAAATCTCCTACGAGCAGTACTTC. Its protein product is CASRRTGEISYEQYF.